This T cell receptor (beta chain) was captured in a study of CXCR4 blockade with PD-1 therapy in pancreatic cancer. Whole-study findings and limits: Convergent selection by common tumor antigens was suggested by nucleotide rearrangement counts.

In this sample, this clone turned up a few times. Its antigen is currently unknown. Germline loops: CDR1 GTSNPN, CDR2 SVGIG (reference sequence). Deletions cut 1 base from V and 3 bases from J, with 12 bases between. This CDR3 is built from 14 residues. TCRdb's table, derived via immunoSEQ multiplex PCR, lists solely in-frame clones and lacks some. The sample has 2,500 to 3,500 clones; about 40% are singletons. Input material: tumor tissue. The chain links TRBV30 to TRBJ1-1, with D uncertain. The sequence was collected from a human donor with pancreatic ductal adenocarcinoma. In nucleotides, the CDR3 is TGTGCCTGGAGTGGAATGGGAACCGACACTGAAGCTTTCTTT. Translating gives CAWSGMGTDTEAFF.